The entry below describes one TCR beta chain. What it binds is unknown. This entry is derived from a study of OX40 agonist ivuxolimab in advanced cancers. Study at large: Patients were infused with ivuxolimab every 2 weeks at 0.01 to 10 mg/kg.

Produced via immunoSEQ multiplex PCR; TCRdb's table is partial and in-frame only. The sample consists of tens of thousands of clones, under 85% of them appearing once. Study conclusions and caveats: At 0.1 to 3.0 mg/kg, clonal expansion of CD4+ and CD8+ blood T cells had occurred by week 6.

The source is an adult with an advanced solid tumor such as melanoma, head and neck, liver or kidney cancer. Sequenced material: CD4+ or CD8+ T cells sorted from blood, taken in a trial of the OX40 agonist ivuxolimab.

The CDR3 DNA sequence: TGTGCCTCCTTACGGGACAGCCAAGAGACCCAGTACTTC. It codes for CASLRDSQETQYF. The chain uses TRBV2 and TRBJ2-5; 7 nucleotides align to TRBD1. Germline CDR1 SNHLY, CDR2 FYNNEI. The CDR3 is 13 amino acids. J gave up 1 base and V 11 bases, and 7 bases lay outside the gene matches.